Shown below are 23 T cell receptor beta chains from a single sample sequenced in a study of T cell responses to AZD1222 COVID-19 vaccine. Generated by immunoSEQ multiplex PCR, the TCRdb table keeps only in-frame clones and is missing some. The sample yields 120,000 to 150,000 clones, 91% seen once. Sequencing used peripheral blood, obtained on day 0 of AZD1222 vaccination. The receptors here all came from an adult in good health.

The chain links TRBV5-1 to TRBJ1-5, with TRBD1 identical over 9 bases. There are 16 residues in the CDR3. Germline V lookup: CDR1 SGHRS, CDR2 YFSETQ. J was trimmed by 6 bases and V by 4 bases; bases with no gene match: 11. The CDR3 DNA sequence: TGCGCCAGCAGCCCGGATGGGACAGGGAATATTCAGCCCCAGCATTTT. It codes for CASSPDGTGNIQPQHF. Filled out from reference TRBV5-1 and TRBJ1-5, the complete variable domain reads KAGVTQTPRYLIKTRGQQVTLSCSPISGHRSVSWYQQTPGQGLQFLFEYFSETQRNKGNFPGRFSGRQFSNSRSEMNVSTLELGDSALYLCASSPDGTGNIQPQHFGDGTRLSIL.

DNA of the CDR3: TGTGCCAGCATGACTAGCGGGACGGGTTACAATGAGCAGTTCTTC. As protein: CASMTSGTGYNEQFF. The V gene is TRBV28, the J gene TRBJ2-1, with 11 positions matching TRBD2. In germline, CDR1 is MDHEN, CDR2 SYDVKM. V was pared by 7 bases and J by 4 bases, with 6 bases of the junction left unmatched. This CDR3 comprises 15 residues.

The chain links TRBV3-1 (or the pseudogene TRBV3-2) to TRBJ2-1, with 12 bases lining up with TRBD2. The CDR3 runs to 16 residues. V gave up 2 bases and J gave up 2 bases; unmatched junction bases: 1. Per the germline V gene, CDR1 is LGHDT and CDR2 is YNNKEL (reference sequence). CDR3 coding DNA: TGTGCCAGCAGCCAACTAGCGGGAGGGGCCTACAATGAGCAGTTCTTC. Its translation: CASSQLAGGAYNEQFF.

This clone was seen once. CDR3 amino acids: CASRRLAGVANIQYF. DNA of the CDR3: TGTGCCAGCAGACGTCTAGCGGGAGTCGCTAACATTCAGTACTTC. The chain has TRBV27 and TRBJ2-4, with 10 bases lining up with TRBD2. CDR1 and CDR2 (germline): MNHEY, SMNVEV (reference sequence). The CDR3 consists of 15 residues. V shed 6 bases, J shed 7 bases, and the junction held 9 bases outside the gene matches.

The chain has TRBV12-5 and TRBJ2-2; D remains unclear. The V end lost 5 bases, the J end lost 4 bases, and 20 bases lay between the germline ends. The CDR3 extends over 17 amino acids. Looked up from germline, CDR1 is LGHNT and CDR2 is FRNRAP. The CDR3 loop is CASGPSKVPQSTGELFF. CDR3 coding DNA: TGTGCTAGTGGTCCCTCTAAGGTCCCCCAGAGCACCGGGGAGCTGTTTTTT.

This clone turned up a few times. The chain is built from TRBV9 and TRBJ2-1; maybe TRBD1 (6 bases). There are 13 residues in the CDR3. Germline V gene lookup returns CDR1 SGDLS and CDR2 YYNGEE. V lost 4 bases and J lost 5, with 10 bases in between. This chain's CDR3 is CASSPQGDNEQFF. In DNA form, the CDR3 reads TGTGCCAGCAGCCCACAGGGAGACAATGAGCAGTTCTTC.

The V call is TRBV14, the J call TRBJ2-3; D possibly uses TRBD1 or TRBD2 (5 bases each). V lost 4 bases, J lost 2 bases, and 22 bases lay in between. The CDR3 spans 18 residues. Per the germline V gene, CDR1 is SGHDN and CDR2 is FVKESK. The DNA of the CDR3 is TGTGCCAGCAGCCGAGACCTCCGACCGGGACCACCCACAGATACGCAGTATTTT. Its protein product is CASSRDLRPGPPTDTQYF.

The chain is built from TRBV27 and TRBJ2-3; D is possibly TRBD2 (7 bases). From germline, CDR1 is MNHEY and CDR2 SMNVEV (reference sequence). This CDR3 is 15 amino acids long. Trimming took off 3 bases at V and 3 bases at J, with 13 bases between the two ends. The chain's CDR3 is CASSFEGRGTDTQYF. The CDR3 bases are TGTGCCAGCAGTTTTGAAGGGAGGGGGACAGATACGCAGTATTTT.

The chain recombines TRBV19 with TRBJ2-7; D remains unclear. V was cut by 4 bases and J by 3 bases, with 10 bases left in between. The germline gives CDR1 LNHDA, CDR2 SQIVND (reference sequence). The length of the CDR3 is 13 residues. CDR3 in amino acids: CASSRDNLYEQYF. CDR3 DNA: TGTGCCAGTAGTAGGGATAATCTCTACGAGCAGTACTTC.

This chain uses TRBV15 with TRBJ1-5; D is ambiguous. The CDR3 is made up of 16 amino acids. Germline V CDR1 and CDR2: LNHNV, YYDKDF (reference sequence). The V and J ends lost 0 bases and 1 base respectively, with 10 bases between them. CDR3 DNA sequence: TGTGCCACCAGCAGAGAGTGGGGAACAAGCAATCAGCCCCAGCATTTT. Translated, it gives CATSREWGTSNQPQHF. Variable domain in full (rest from reference TRBV15 and TRBJ1-5): DAMVIQNPRYQVTQFGKPVTLSCSQTLNHNVMYWYQQKSSQAPKLLFHYYDKDFNNEADTPDNFQSRRPNTSFCFLDIRSPGLGDTAMYLCATSREWGTSNQPQHFGDGTRLSIL.

The chain links TRBV30 to TRBJ2-1; possibly TRBD1 for D (6 bases). Germline V gives CDR1 GTSNPN, CDR2 SVGIG (reference sequence). V shed 0 bases and J shed 16 bases, with 13 bases lying between them. This CDR3 has 11 residues. The CDR3 coding sequence is TGTGCCTGGAGTGTACTGGGCAGGGGCTTCTTC. Protein product: CAWSVLGRGFF.

CDR3 coding DNA: TGCGCCAGCAGCACAAGGACAGGGATGGAACCCCTCCACTTT. Protein: CASSTRTGMEPLHF. This chain uses TRBV5-1 with TRBJ1-6, with 8 nucleotides matching TRBD1. The CDR3 covers 14 residues. The trim removed 4 bases at V and 12 bases at J, leaving 9 bases unmatched. Germline V CDR1 and CDR2: SGHRS, YFSETQ.

This sequence joins TRBV5-5 and TRBJ2-7; D is undetermined. In germline, CDR1 is SGHKS, CDR2 YYEKEE (reference sequence). Trimming shortened V by 2 bases and J by 5 bases, and 14 bases separated the two germline ends. The CDR3 spans 14 residues. CDR3 region: CASSLGMMDHEQYF. CDR3 nucleotide sequence: TGTGCCAGCAGCTTAGGTATGATGGACCACGAGCAGTACTTC.

The V call is TRBV28, the J call TRBJ2-7, with D possibly being TRBD2 (6 bases). Germline loops: CDR1 MDHEN, CDR2 SYDVKM. The CDR3 is made up of 14 amino acids. Trimming stripped 3 bases from V and 2 bases from J, with 11 bases between. DNA of the CDR3: TGTGCCAGCAGTTTGGGGACTGTGACCTACGAGCAGTACTTC. This translates into CASSLGTVTYEQYF.

This clone was found once. This sequence joins TRBV2 and TRBJ2-5, with 7 nucleotides matching TRBD2. The J segment lost 5 bases and the V segment lost 6 bases, leaving 6 bases of the junction unmatched. CDR1 is SNHLY and CDR2 is FYNNEI in the germline V gene. There are 13 residues in the CDR3. In DNA, the CDR3 is TGTGCCAGCAGGCTTAGGGGAGGGGAGACCCAGTACTTC. It is translated as CASRLRGGETQYF.

The chain recombines TRBV5-1 with TRBJ1-1; D gene uncertain. Trimming stripped 0 bases from V and 1 base from J, with 10 bases between. The CDR3 is 15 amino acids. Germline-derived CDR1 and CDR2 are SGHRS and YFSETQ. The CDR3: CASSLVPVSNTEAFF. CDR3 bases: TGCGCCAGCAGCTTGGTTCCAGTTTCGAACACTGAAGCTTTCTTT.

V usage is TRBV25-1 and J usage is TRBJ1-3; TRBD1 might be the D (5 bases). Germline V gives CDR1 MGHDK, CDR2 SYGVNS. V lost 1 base and J lost 4, with 11 bases in between. The CDR3 contains 15 residues. The CDR3 DNA reads as TGTGCCAGCAGTGAATTGGGGGGTGTCGGAAACACCATATATTTT. This translates into CASSELGGVGNTIYF.

This sequence joins TRBV6-4 and TRBJ2-2; TRBD2 agrees at 7 bases. This CDR3 has 16 amino acids. CDR1 and CDR2 from the germline V gene are MRHNA and SNTAGT. Germline trimming cut 5 bases from V and 4 bases from J; bases unmatched to any gene: 10. The CDR3 loop reads CASSRDLAAITGELFF. CDR3 nucleotides: TGTGCCAGCAGTAGGGATCTAGCGGCCATCACCGGGGAGCTGTTTTTT.

The rearrangement uses TRBV4-3 and TRBJ1-2; 8 bases line up with TRBD1. This CDR3 has 14 amino acids. The germline V gene encodes CDR1 LGHNA and CDR2 YSLEER. V dropped 2 bases and J dropped 6; count of bases not matched to a gene: 5. CDR3: CASSQSGTGHGYTF. The CDR3 DNA reads TGCGCCAGCAGCCAATCCGGGACAGGACATGGCTACACCTTC.

The chain recombines TRBV24-1 with TRBJ2-3, with a tentative D call TRBD2 (5 bases). From germline, CDR1 is KGHDR and CDR2 SFDVKD. V was trimmed by 0 bases and J by 3 bases, leaving 9 bases between them. The CDR3 has 15 amino acids. The CDR3: CATSDLEGFTDTQYF. For the CDR3, the DNA is TGTGCCACCAGTGATTTGGAGGGATTTACAGATACGCAGTATTTT.

The chain couples TRBV27 to TRBJ1-1, with a tentative D call TRBD1 (5 bases). V was pared by 6 bases and J by 5 bases, with 16 bases between. Looked up from germline, CDR1 is MNHEY and CDR2 is SMNVEV (reference sequence). This CDR3 spans 14 amino acids. CDR3: CASRFSRGGTEAFF. The DNA for the CDR3 is TGTGCCAGCAGATTTTCAAGGGGCGGAACTGAAGCTTTCTTT.

The V call is TRBV3-1 (or the pseudogene TRBV3-2), the J call TRBJ2-7; unclear D gene. V lost 0 bases and J lost 3, with 12 bases in between. There are 15 residues in the CDR3. Germline CDR1 reads LGHDT; CDR2 reads YNNKEL (reference sequence). CDR3 in DNA: TGTGCCAGCAGCCAAGATATTGGGCACCTCTACGAGCAGTACTTC. Translating it yields CASSQDIGHLYEQYF.

The J gene is TRBJ2-1, the V gene TRBV12-3 or TRBV12-4; D is unclear. The V and J ends lost 3 bases and 5 bases respectively, with 8 bases between them. The CDR3 runs 13 residues. CDR3 region: CASSFNTDNEQFF. CDR3 sequence (DNA): TGTGCCAGCAGTTTTAATACAGACAATGAGCAGTTCTTC.